Presented here are 2 T cell receptor beta chains from one specimen sequenced in a study of blood T cell repertoires in COVID-19. Assay: immunoSEQ multiplex PCR; the TCRdb copy retains only in-frame clones and omits some. The sample consists of 80,000 to 90,000 clones, around 83% of them appearing once. The sample was peripheral blood. Every receptor here comes from a woman in her 70s with acute or convalescent COVID-19.

A few counts support this clone. V is TRBV6-5 and J is TRBJ2-7; TRBD1 is a possible D gene (6 bases). CDR1 and CDR2 (germline): MNHEY, SVGAGI. V was trimmed by 5 bases and J by 4 bases, leaving 9 bases between them. The CDR3 is made up of 12 amino acids. CDR3 loop: CASSRQEYEQYF. In nucleotides, the CDR3 is TGTGCCAGCAGTAGACAGGAGTACGAGCAGTACTTC.

This clone appeared once. The chain uses TRBV21-1 and TRBJ2-6; the DNA was not compared with TRBD1, the D call given in the table. TRBV21-1 is a known pseudogene. This CDR3 spans 16 amino acids. DNA of the CDR3: TGTGCCACCCGTCCGGGACAGGCTTCTGGGGCCAACGTCCTGACTTTC. It is translated as CATRPGQASGANVLTF.